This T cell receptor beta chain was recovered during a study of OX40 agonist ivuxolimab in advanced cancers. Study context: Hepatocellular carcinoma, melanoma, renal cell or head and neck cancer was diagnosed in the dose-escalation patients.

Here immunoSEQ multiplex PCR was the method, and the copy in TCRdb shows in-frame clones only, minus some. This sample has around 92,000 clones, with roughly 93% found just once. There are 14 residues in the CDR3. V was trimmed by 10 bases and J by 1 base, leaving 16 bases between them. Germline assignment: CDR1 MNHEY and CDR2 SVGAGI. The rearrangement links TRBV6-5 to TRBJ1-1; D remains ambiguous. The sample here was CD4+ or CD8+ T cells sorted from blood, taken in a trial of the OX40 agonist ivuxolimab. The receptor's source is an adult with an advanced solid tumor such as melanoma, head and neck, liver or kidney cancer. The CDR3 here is CATTVRYSNTEAFF. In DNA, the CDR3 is TGTGCCACAACAGTCCGGTATTCGAACACTGAAGCTTTCTTT.